Listed below are T cell receptor beta chains from one sample, sequenced in a study of glioma-infiltrating T cells. TCRdb re-called the multiplex PCR reads through MiXCR, storing one row per CDR3 protein. The table includes about 99,000 distinct CDR3 sequences, 29% detected once. Sequenced sample: glioma tissue, nonneoplastic brain tissue, or PBMCs (not recorded which). Receptors were obtained from a human donor with low-grade glioma or glioblastoma, undergoing nonglioma brain surgery, or in good health (not recorded which). CDR3s leave out the opening cysteine and the closing phenylalanine or tryptophan. Each record gives: V gene, CDR3 protein.

>TRBV27
ASSLIINPYNEQF
>TRBV12-5
ASGPGGSGANVLT
>TRBV28
ASSLSGTGSETQY
>TRBV29-1
SALGTDGQPQH
>TRBV19
ASSNWNTEAF
>TRBV4-2
ASSQDISQETQY
>TRBV20-1
SATGTGGIWQY
>TRBV20-1
SARETSGGNVQT
>TRBV18
ASSPPGQGGSNQPQH
>TRBV19
ASSPYGQGNQPQN
>TRBV4-3
ASSQEPSGGDSTDTQY
>TRBV2
ASSPQGSAVREQY
>TRBV11-3
ASSLGASGVTDTQY
>TRBV7-2
ASSSRAQNTGELF
>TRBV7-2
ASRLVAGNTIY
>TRBV4-1
ASSMPGGDTEAF
>TRBV20-1
SARGTTNTGELF
>TRBV9
ASSVQGRAGSGNTIY
>TRBV12-3/TRBV12-4
ASSSWWASYEQY
>TRBV4-2
ASSQDGRRTEWNEQF
>TRBV7-9
ASSLLAGFTDTQY
>TRBV6-1
ASRGSGGADTQY
>TRBV5-1
ASSLRGGGYNEQF
>TRBV20-1
SASNPPLGERY
>TRBV4-3
ASSQQGLPPGNTIY
>TRBV6-1
ASRAGTGGDEQY
>TRBV19
ASSYDGYNSPLH
>TRBV29-1
SVASSGRETDTQY
>TRBV6-1
VISRQPGDEQF
>TRBV6-1
ASNIIRTGRREQY
>TRBV2
ASRGVAQGNYSPAT
>TRBV5-1
ASSLNQWDTQY
>TRBV12-3/TRBV12-4
ASSEQENQPQH
>TRBV7-2
ASSLDFQNTEAF
>TRBV3-1
ASASPVETQY
>TRBV5-6
ASSLASGPTDTQY
>TRBV27
ASSLFGGGRDIQY
>TRBV24-1
ATSDTQGSVKQY
>TRBV20-1
SARDPKTQNTEAF
>TRBV6-1
ASSEAAGQGN
>TRBV28
ASSSSGTGGEQF
>TRBV3-1
ASSFSPFTDAF
>TRBV6-6
ASSYALAGEQETQY
>TRBV19
ASTETGIQPQH
>TRBV6-1
ASSLAGGRNEQY
>TRBV7-2
ASSDTGRRGYNSPLH
>TRBV15
ATSREHNSGTGNTKAKNIQY